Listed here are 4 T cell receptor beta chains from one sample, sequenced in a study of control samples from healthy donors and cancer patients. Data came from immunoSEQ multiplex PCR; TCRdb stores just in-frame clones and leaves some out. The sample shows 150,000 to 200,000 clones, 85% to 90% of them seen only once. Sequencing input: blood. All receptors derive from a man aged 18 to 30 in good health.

DNA of the CDR3: TGTGCCAGTAGTATACGAGCGGGGGAACGCACAGATACGCAGTATTTT. Residues: CASSIRAGERTDTQYF. V is TRBV19 and J is TRBJ2-3; TRBD2 aligns across 8 bases. J was trimmed by 1 base and V by 2 bases; bases with no gene match: 5. This CDR3 comprises 16 residues. The germline V gene has CDR1 LNHDA and CDR2 SQIVND (reference sequence).

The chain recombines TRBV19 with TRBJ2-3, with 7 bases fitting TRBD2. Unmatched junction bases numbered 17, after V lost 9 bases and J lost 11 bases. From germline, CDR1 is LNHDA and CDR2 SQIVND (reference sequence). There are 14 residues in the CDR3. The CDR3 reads CASRRGREDTWQYF. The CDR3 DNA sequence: TGTGCCAGCCGCCGGGGGAGGGAGGACACTTGGCAGTATTTT.

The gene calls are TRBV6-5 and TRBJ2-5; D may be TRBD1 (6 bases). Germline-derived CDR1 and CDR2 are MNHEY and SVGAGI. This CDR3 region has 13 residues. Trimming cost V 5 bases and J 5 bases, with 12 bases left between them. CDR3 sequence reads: CASSPQGKETQYF. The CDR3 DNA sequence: TGTGCCAGCAGTCCCCAGGGGAAGGAGACCCAGTACTTC.

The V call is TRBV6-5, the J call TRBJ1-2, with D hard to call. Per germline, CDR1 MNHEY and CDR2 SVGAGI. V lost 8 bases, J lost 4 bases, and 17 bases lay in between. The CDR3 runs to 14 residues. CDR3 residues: CASPLAKDGYGYTF. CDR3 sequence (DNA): TGTGCCAGCCCACTAGCGAAGGATGGCTATGGCTACACCTTC.